This T cell receptor beta chain was retrieved from a study of persistence of HIV-infected CD4 T cells (TCRdb year 2020). Notes on the research overall: CMV- and HIV-1 Gag-responding CD4+ T cells were isolated from ART-treated individuals so that antigen-driven clonal expansion of HIV-1-infected cells could be examined. Suppressive ART had been received by participants for a median of roughly 8 years. Apart from a couple of participants who underwent leukapheresis at a single time point, peripheral blood samples of up to roughly 180 mL were collected from participants at multiple time points. The clonality of all cells in each sorted population was assessed by TCRbeta sequencing, whereas the clonality of infected cells was assessed by proviral sequencing. The TCR cluster analysis across participants included 8 participants for CMV and roughly seven participants for Gag. What the research found in general, with its limitations: Within the same sorted populations, TCR oligoclonality correlated with proviral oligoclonality. Significantly lower TCRbeta richness was observed in CMV- and Gag-responding cells than in anti-CD3/anti-CD28-responding cells, and higher oligoclonality was observed in CMV-responding cells than in CD3/CD28-stimulated and Gag-responding cells. Bulk TCR analyses could not be restricted to the rare CMV-responding cells that actually carried HIV-1 proviruses. Few individuals were included in the study, and only a limited range of antigens was tested. Antigen-responding cells were enriched for degenerate expanded CDR3beta sequences, which suggests convergent selection of CD4+ responses to CMV and Gag.

The sample's treatment or condition label, decoded: suppressive antiretroviral therapy. Lysates of CMV-infected fibroblasts were used at around 10 ug/mL for cell stimulation. Memory CD4+ T cells that did not respond, being CD40L-negative, CD69-negative and CD45RO-high, were sorted as memory populations depleted of antigen-responding cells. HIV-1-infected adults in whom suppressive ART had been started during chronic infection were enrolled as participants. For at least 4 years, participants had undetectable plasma HIV-1 RNA, below 50 copies/mL. To be included, participants needed a CD4+ T cell count above 400 cells/uL and a positive CMV serology. Before stimulation, PBMCs were isolated using density centrifugation and then depleted of CD8+ T cells. Stimulation of CD8-depleted PBMCs was carried out for approximately 17 hours with anti-CD28/CD49d costimulation, CD40-blocking antibody and enfuvirtide, to prevent new infections. Cell sorting was done on a Beckman Coulter MoFlo Legacy or XDP sorter, and dead cells were excluded with propidium iodide. Genomic DNA was extracted using the QIAamp DNA Mini Kit for samples with more than one million cells and using the Quick-DNA Microprep Kit for all other samples.

This clone was seen only a few times. Its cognate antigen has yet to be identified. No much larger clonotype is one base removed from it; base qualities were not supplied. TCRbeta repertoires were sequenced from genomic DNA with the immunoSEQ hsTCRB assay version 4 in survey mode. For TCRbeta sequencing, genomic DNA was diluted to roughly 10 ng/uL, and up to roughly 1 ug was used per sample. The authors processed their data as follows. Analysis of the TCRbeta data was done in ImmunoSeq Analyzer 3.0, and diversity was computed on productive nucleotide rearrangements. Using the Immunarch R package, lower-bound TCR diversity was estimated with the improved Chao index and clonality was estimated with the Gini coefficient. Nucleotide rearrangements that differed but encoded the same CDR3beta amino acid sequence were counted as separate clonotypes. Differential abundance analysis found TCRbeta sequences that were significantly enriched in antigen-responding cells compared with anti-CD3/anti-CD28-activated cells. Using predicted peptide-MHC specificity as the basis, GLIPH2 grouped TCRs into clusters, both for each participant individually and for the merged data sets that combined participants. What TCRdb holds here is the immuneACCESS table cut down to in-frame rearrangements. Part of the clones is not present; checked against another copy, under half of the missing clones reflect an unresolved V gene, and the others are unexplained. V, J and clone size reflect that table, while D and trimming were determined from the DNA. This sample has 25,000 to 30,000 clones in its table, and around 82% of those were observed once. The ten largest clones represent 0.81% of the sample.

The sequencing here drew on CD4+ T cells sorted from PBMCs after roughly 20-hour stimulation, taken from a patient who received antiretroviral therapy. This sample's cell subset or site label indicates: CD40L-CD69- CD45RO-high memory CD4 T cells not responding to CMV lysate. The clonotype originates from an adult woman with HIV who was CMV-seropositive.

For the CDR3, the sequence is CASSIARVSAVPEAFF. The nucleotide sequence is given as TGTGCCAGTAGTATCGCCCGGGTTTCGGCAGTCCCTGAAGCTTTCTTT. This sequence uses TRBV19 and TRBJ1-1; there is no confident call for the D gene. The V end loses 3 bases and the J end loses 6 bases, and a stretch of 20 bases separates them. In the germline V gene (reference sequence), CDR1 corresponds to LNHDA and CDR2 to SQIVND. Counted from cysteine to phenylalanine, this CDR3 has 16 amino acids. Left in the record is the CDR3 DNA by itself, 48 bases read in frame from the first base.